This note documents a single TCR beta chain sequence. The germline gives CDR1 PRHDT, CDR2 FYEKMQ (reference sequence). V was pared by 5 bases and J by 4 bases, with 11 bases between. This CDR3 comprises 13 residues. These data are taken from a study of T cell changes during pregnancy in multiple sclerosis. Repertoires were generated with immunoSEQ multiplex PCR, while TCRdb's copy carries only in-frame clones and drops some. The table lists 45,000 to 60,000 clones, roughly nine tenths of them singletons. This TCR was sampled from a female donor with multiple sclerosis, enrolled in a pregnancy study. The sample consisted of CD8+ T cells from peripheral blood mononuclear cells, taken in the second trimester of pregnancy. The V and J genes are TRBV13 and TRBJ1-2; D is unclear. Written as DNA, the CDR3 is TGTGCCAGCAGCCCACCCACGGGCTATGGCTACACCTTC. Translating gives CASSPPTGYGYTF.